Below, 14 T cell receptor beta chains from the same sample are listed, as sequenced in a study of cytotoxic CD8 clonotypes in ibrutinib-treated CLL. Clones were read by immunoSEQ multiplex PCR, and TCRdb kept only the in-frame ones, dropping some. This table holds around 330,000 clones, 67% found once. Source: PBMCs, taken after 36 months of ibrutinib treatment. The origin of the receptors is a human donor with chronic lymphocytic leukemia.

V and J are TRBV11-2 and TRBJ1-1; D is perhaps TRBD1 (6 bases). Germline V gene sequence: CDR1 SGHAT, CDR2 FQNNGV. V lost 0 bases, J lost 11 bases, and 19 bases lay in between. The CDR3 sequence is 15 residues long. CDR3 bases: TGTGCCAGCAGCTTAGATATTGGCAGGGGAAAGGGGGCTTTCTTT. It encodes CASSLDIGRGKGAFF.

This chain links TRBV18 with TRBJ2-4, with D possibly being TRBD1 (5 bases). The CDR3 has 12 residues. Germline CDR1 KGHSH, CDR2 LQKENI. The V and J ends lost 3 bases and 8 bases respectively, with 8 bases between them. This CDR3 is CASSPQGDIQYF. CDR3 DNA sequence: TGTGCCAGCTCACCGCAGGGTGACATTCAGTACTTC.

The rearrangement links TRBV5-8 to TRBJ2-7; D may match TRBD1 or TRBD2 (5 bases each). The CDR3 runs to 14 residues. Looked up from germline, CDR1 is SGHTS and CDR2 is YDEGEE. Trimming removed 1 base from V and 2 bases from J, with 10 bases in between. CDR3 loop: CASSLIGTAYEQYF. The CDR3 DNA is TGTGCCAGCAGCTTGATAGGGACGGCCTACGAGCAGTACTTC.

Points on this clone: Its ends do not fully match the called genes, so a read error is possible. The chain has TRBV7-2 and TRBJ2-1; 14 nucleotides line up with TRBD2. This CDR3 has 15 residues. Per the germline V gene, CDR1 is SGHTA and CDR2 is FQGNSA. The CDR3 here is CASSLETSGRVQWLF. CDR3 in DNA: TGTGCCAGCAGCTTAGAGACTAGCGGGAGGGTGCAATGGCTCTTC.

V is TRBV6-1 and J is TRBJ2-7; the D is unclear. Trimming took 1 base from V and 1 from J, leaving 8 bases between them. The germline V gene encodes CDR1 MNHNS and CDR2 SASEGT. The CDR3 loop spans 14 amino acids. CDR3 sequence: CASSEVWSSYEQYF. The CDR3 DNA sequence: TGTGCCAGCAGTGAAGTATGGAGTTCCTACGAGCAGTACTTC.

The CDR3 protein is CASCRVGMNTEAFF. CDR3 DNA sequence: TGTGCCAGCTGCCGGGTCGGGATGAACACTGAAGCTTTCTTT. V and J are TRBV27 and TRBJ1-1; D gene unclear. Trimming took 8 bases from V and 0 from J, leaving 13 bases between them. The CDR3 extends over 14 amino acids. The V gene's germline CDR1 is MNHEY and CDR2 SMNVEV (reference sequence).

This clone was seen a single time. The CDR3 is CASSEDKTLRLYGYTF. The CDR3 DNA reads TGTGCCAGCAGCGAGGACAAGACCCTTAGACTCTATGGCTACACCTTC. This sequence joins TRBV28 and TRBJ1-2, with a weak D call TRBD1 (5 bases). Deletions cut 6 bases from V and 4 bases from J, with 21 bases between. This CDR3 is built from 16 residues. From germline, CDR1 is MDHEN and CDR2 SYDVKM.

The chain carries TRBV9 and TRBJ1-2, with 9 bases lining up with TRBD1. V shed 0 bases and J 5 bases; nucleotides not matched to a gene: 5. The CDR3 runs 15 residues. Germline CDR1 is SGDLS and CDR2 is YYNGEE. The CDR3 protein is CASSVGGQGKYGYTF. DNA of the CDR3: TGTGCCAGCAGCGTAGGTGGACAGGGGAAGTATGGCTACACCTTC.

This clone occurred a few times. This sequence joins TRBV29-1 and TRBJ2-7; D uncertain. Germline CDR1 SQVTM, CDR2 ANQGSEA. There are 13 residues in the CDR3. V lost 3 bases, J lost 2 bases, and 11 bases lay in between. CDR3 bases: TGCAGCGTTGAGAGTAATCAGACCTACGAGCAGTACTTC. The encoded protein is CSVESNQTYEQYF.

The sample holds a few counts of this clone. J is TRBJ1-5 and V is TRBV27; 7 nucleotides agree with TRBD1. Germline V CDR1 and CDR2: MNHEY, SMNVEV (reference sequence). The CDR3 is 15 amino acids. The V segment lost 3 bases and the J segment 0 bases; nucleotides outside the gene matches: 2. CDR3 nucleotide sequence: TGTGCCAGCAGTTTGACAGGGTATAGCAATCAGCCCCAGCATTTT. This gives the protein CASSLTGYSNQPQHF.

The chain is built from TRBV27 and TRBJ2-7; the D is unclear. Germline CDR1 is MNHEY and CDR2 is SMNVEV (reference sequence). Trimming shortened V by 5 bases and J by 3 bases, and 14 bases separated the two germline ends. CDR3 length: 14 amino acids. CDR3 loop: CASSLGPVLYEQYF. The DNA for the CDR3 is TGTGCCAGCAGTCTCGGACCTGTACTCTACGAGCAGTACTTC.

This sequence joins TRBV20-1 and TRBJ1-1, with D unclear. The CDR3 has 11 residues. Looked up from germline, CDR1 is DFQATT and CDR2 is SNEGSKA (reference sequence). V dropped 3 bases and J dropped 5 bases, with 7 bases sitting between them. This CDR3 is CSARGRTEAFF. The CDR3 DNA reads as TGCAGTGCTAGGGGGAGGACTGAAGCTTTCTTT.

This chain uses TRBV13 with TRBJ2-3; weak D call: TRBD1 (6 bases). CDR1 is PRHDT and CDR2 is FYEKMQ in the germline V gene (reference sequence). The CDR3 extends over 16 amino acids. Deletions cut 5 bases from V and 2 bases from J, with 17 bases between. The CDR3 coding sequence is TGTGCCAGCAGCCCCCACTTCGGACAGACCACAGATACGCAGTATTTT. Its protein product is CASSPHFGQTTDTQYF. The whole variable domain, remainder taken from reference TRBV13 and TRBJ2-3, is AAGVIQSPRHLIKEKRETATLKCYPIPRHDTVYWYQQGPGQDPQFLISFYEKMQSDKGSIPDRFSAQQFSDYHSELNMSSLELGDSALYFCASSPHFGQTTDTQYFGPGTRLTVL.

The chain has TRBV2 and TRBJ2-7; TRBD1 is a possible D gene (6 bases). The CDR3 runs to 12 residues. V dropped 6 bases and J dropped 3 bases, with 9 bases sitting between them. The germline V gene has CDR1 SNHLY and CDR2 FYNNEI. CDR3 bases: TGTGCCAGCAGAGCGGACAGCTACGAGCAGTACTTC. Protein: CASRADSYEQYF.